A selection of T cell receptor beta chains follows, all from one sample in a study of blood T cell repertoires in COVID-19. TCRdb keeps only in-frame clones here, not all; method: immunoSEQ multiplex PCR. This table holds around 130,000 clones, around 89% found once. The sample comprised peripheral blood. These receptors all stem from a man aged 45-65 years with active or convalescent COVID-19. The CDR3 runs from the conserved cysteine through the conserved F or W. A D gene is named only where the DNA matches it firmly. The size of a clone is reported for some rows only, either as once, few or many, or as a class for expanded clones.

V gene: TRBV19
D gene: TRBD1
J gene: TRBJ1-5
clone size: -
CDR3 DNA: TGTGCCAGCACAAGGCCGGGACAGGGAAACAATCAGCCCCAGCATTTT
CDR3 protein: CASTRPGQGNNQPQHF

V gene: TRBV18
D gene: TRBD1
J gene: TRBJ2-7
clone size: -
CDR3 DNA: TGTGCCAGCTCACCATTAAAAGGGACAGCTCACGAGCAGTACTTC
CDR3 protein: CASSPLKGTAHEQYF

V gene: TRBV5-1
D gene: -
J gene: TRBJ2-7
clone size: -
CDR3 DNA: TGCGCCAGCAGCTTGGCCCCGGGAGAACCCTACGAGCAGTACTTC
CDR3 protein: CASSLAPGEPYEQYF

V gene: TRBV28
D gene: -
J gene: TRBJ2-5
clone size: -
CDR3 DNA: TGTGCCAGCAGTTCCGTTAGAGGGGGTTCCGCCATCCAAGAGACCCAGTACTTC
CDR3 protein: CASSSVRGGSAIQETQYF

V gene: TRBV6-5
D gene: TRBD1
J gene: TRBJ1-3
clone size: -
CDR3 DNA: TGTGCCAGCAGTCAACAGGGGACTGGAAACACCATATATTTT
CDR3 protein: CASSQQGTGNTIYF

V gene: TRBV30
D gene: TRBD1
J gene: TRBJ1-2
clone size: -
CDR3 DNA: TGTGCCTGGAGGACAGGGCCTAACTATGGCTACACCTTC
CDR3 protein: CAWRTGPNYGYTF

V gene: TRBV7-2
D gene: TRBD1
J gene: TRBJ1-1
clone size: -
CDR3 DNA: TGTGCCAGCAGCTTGGACAGGGGAAGCACTGAAGCTTTCTTT
CDR3 protein: CASSLDRGSTEAFF

V gene: TRBV10-3
D gene: TRBD1
J gene: TRBJ1-4
clone size: few
CDR3 DNA: TGTGCCATCAGTGAGGGGGACAGGGCCACTAATGAAAAACTGTTTTTT
CDR3 protein: CAISEGDRATNEKLFF

V gene: TRBV19
D gene: TRBD1
J gene: TRBJ1-1
clone size: -
CDR3 DNA: TGTGCCAGTAGTACCCATCGATCCGGGACAGGGAACACTGAAGCTTTCTTT
CDR3 protein: CASSTHRSGTGNTEAFF

V gene: TRBV27
D gene: -
J gene: TRBJ1-6
clone size: -
CDR3 DNA: TGTGCCAGCAGTCGCAACTACAGGGATTCACCCCTCCACTTT
CDR3 protein: CASSRNYRDSPLHF

V gene: TRBV5-1
D gene: TRBD2
J gene: TRBJ2-5
clone size: -
CDR3 DNA: TGCGCCAGCGATTCTGGTACTAGCGGGGGGCAAGAGACCCAGTACTTC
CDR3 protein: CASDSGTSGGQETQYF

V gene: TRBV30
D gene: -
J gene: TRBJ2-7
clone size: -
CDR3 DNA: TGTGCCTGGAGCGCCACTATCTTACAGTACTTC
CDR3 protein: CAWSATILQYF

V gene: TRBV7-8
D gene: -
J gene: TRBJ1-5
clone size: once
CDR3 DNA: TGTGCCAGCAGCTTAGGGGCATTCCAGCCCCAGCATTTT
CDR3 protein: CASSLGAFQPQHF

V gene: TRBV6-2/TRBV6-3
D gene: -
J gene: TRBJ1-3
clone size: -
CDR3 DNA: TGTGCCAGCAGTTACAGTGGAGGGCGCGACACCATATATTTT
CDR3 protein: CASSYSGGRDTIYF

V gene: TRBV28
D gene: TRBD2
J gene: TRBJ2-1
clone size: -
CDR3 DNA: TGTGCCAGCAGTTCAACAGGACAGGTAGCGGGAGATTGGGATGAGCAGTTCTTC
CDR3 protein: CASSSTGQVAGDWDEQFF

V gene: TRBV6-5
D gene: TRBD2
J gene: TRBJ2-1
clone size: -
CDR3 DNA: TGTGCCAGCAGCTACGAAGCGGGGGGGAACTACAATGAGCAGTTCTTC
CDR3 protein: CASSYEAGGNYNEQFF

V gene: TRBV12-3/TRBV12-4
D gene: TRBD1
J gene: TRBJ1-1
clone size: -
CDR3 DNA: TGTGCCAGCATACGGGACAGGGTCACTGAAGCTTTCTTT
CDR3 protein: CASIRDRVTEAFF

V gene: TRBV10-3
D gene: TRBD2
J gene: TRBJ2-1
clone size: -
CDR3 DNA: TGTGCCATCAGTGACGTGACTAGCGGGAGGAATGAGCAGTTCTTC
CDR3 protein: CAISDVTSGRNEQFF

V gene: TRBV10-3
D gene: -
J gene: TRBJ1-6
clone size: -
CDR3 DNA: TGTGCCATCAGAGAGGGCGACAGCTCCTATAATTCACCCCTCCACTTT
CDR3 protein: CAIREGDSSYNSPLHF

V gene: TRBV11-2
D gene: -
J gene: TRBJ2-5
clone size: -
CDR3 DNA: TGTGCCAGCAGCCGTGATCATGGGGAGGAAGAGACCCAGTACTTC
CDR3 protein: CASSRDHGEEETQYF

V gene: TRBV18
D gene: TRBD1
J gene: TRBJ2-7
clone size: -
CDR3 DNA: TGTGCCAGCTCGACCGGGACAGGTCCCGAGCAGTACTTC
CDR3 protein: CASSTGTGPEQYF

V gene: TRBV19
D gene: TRBD1
J gene: TRBJ1-5
clone size: -
CDR3 DNA: TGTGCCAGTAGTTCACAGGGGGGCAATCAGCCCCAGCATTTT
CDR3 protein: CASSSQGGNQPQHF

V gene: TRBV4-1
D gene: TRBD2
J gene: TRBJ2-7
clone size: -
CDR3 DNA: TGCGCCAGCAGCCAGGGGACTAGCGGGGGTTACGAGCAGTACTTC
CDR3 protein: CASSQGTSGGYEQYF

V gene: TRBV7-2
D gene: TRBD2
J gene: TRBJ2-5
clone size: -
CDR3 DNA: TGTGCCAGCAGCTTAGTCCAACTAGCGGGGGGACAAGAGACCCAGTACTTC
CDR3 protein: CASSLVQLAGGQETQYF

V gene: TRBV28
D gene: TRBD2
J gene: TRBJ2-3
clone size: few
CDR3 DNA: TGTGCCAGCAGTCCCCCCGACTTAGCGGGAGGAGATACGCAGTATTTT
CDR3 protein: CASSPPDLAGGDTQYF

V gene: TRBV7-2
D gene: -
J gene: TRBJ1-6
clone size: -
CDR3 DNA: TGTGCCAGCAGCTTAGGGACAGATCATAATTCACCCCTCCACTTT
CDR3 protein: CASSLGTDHNSPLHF

V gene: TRBV5-5
D gene: -
J gene: TRBJ1-5
clone size: -
CDR3 DNA: TGTGCCAGCAGCTTGAGTGGGCAGGATTATAGCAATCAGCCCCAGCATTTT
CDR3 protein: CASSLSGQDYSNQPQHF

V gene: TRBV7-2
D gene: -
J gene: TRBJ1-1
clone size: -
CDR3 DNA: TGTGCCAGCAGCCCATACAGGGATACTGAAGCTTTCTTT
CDR3 protein: CASSPYRDTEAFF

V gene: TRBV5-1
D gene: TRBD1
J gene: TRBJ2-7
clone size: -
CDR3 DNA: TGCGCCAGCAGCACGACAGGGGATTACTACGAGCAGTACTTC
CDR3 protein: CASSTTGDYYEQYF

V gene: TRBV10-3
D gene: TRBD1
J gene: TRBJ1-6
clone size: -
CDR3 DNA: TGTGCCATCAGTGAGCCGACAGGGGCCTATAATTCACCCCTCCACTTT
CDR3 protein: CAISEPTGAYNSPLHF

V gene: TRBV7-9
D gene: TRBD1
J gene: TRBJ2-5
clone size: -
CDR3 DNA: TGTGCCAGCAGCTTTGACAGGGGCGGGGAGACCCAGTACTTC
CDR3 protein: CASSFDRGGETQYF